These 8 T cell receptor beta chains came from one sample sequenced in a study of blood T cell repertoires in COVID-19 (dated by TCRdb to about 2020). To prepare the library, the immunoSEQ multiplex PCR assay was applied. TCRdb obtained this table from immuneACCESS and retained in-frame rearrangements with V and J assigned. These tables miss some clones; where compared with another copy, unresolved V genes account for less than half of the shortfall, and the remainder is unexplained. For this sample there are around 210,000 clones; 88% appear just once. 15% to 20% of the sample goes to the ten largest clones. The sample comprised peripheral blood. These receptors were obtained from a man aged 50-60 years with COVID-19, enrolled during active disease.

In this sample, this clone turned up a few times. The chain is built from TRBV3-1 (or the pseudogene TRBV3-2) and TRBJ2-5; 11 bases align to TRBD2. The CDR3 has 15 residues. Germline loops: CDR1 LGHDT, CDR2 YNNKEL (reference sequence). Trimming removed 2 bases from V and 2 bases from J; junction bases left unmatched: 1. This CDR3 is CASSQIAGGQETQYF. The CDR3 DNA sequence: TGTGCCAGCAGCCAAATAGCGGGGGGGCAAGAGACCCAGTACTTC.

The chain couples TRBV19 to TRBJ1-5; maybe TRBD1 (5 bases). The CDR3 sequence is 17 residues long. With 4 bases removed from V and 3 bases from J, the gap between germline ends came to 19 bases. CDR1 LNHDA and CDR2 SQIVND come from the germline V gene (reference sequence). CDR3 in DNA: TGTGCCAGTAGTACACCCCCGGGCAGGGCGAACAATCAGCCCCAGCATTTT. Translating gives CASSTPPGRANNQPQHF.

This clone was recorded a few times. This chain uses TRBV5-4 with TRBJ1-4; D may be TRBD1 (5 bases). CDR1 is SGHNT, CDR2 YYREEE, per germline (reference sequence). Trimming pared 0 bases from V and 5 bases from J, leaving 8 bases between. CDR3 length: 14 residues. The CDR3: CASSLAGPNEKLFF. The CDR3 DNA reads TGTGCCAGCAGCTTGGCAGGGCCCAATGAAAAACTGTTTTTT.

This clone was found once. J is TRBJ2-3 and V is TRBV28, with a weak D call TRBD2 (5 bases). The CDR3 length is 14 residues. Trimming left V 3 bases short and J 3 bases short, with 10 bases between. CDR1 and CDR2 from the germline V gene are MDHEN and SYDVKM. The DNA of the CDR3 is TGTGCCAGCAGTTTCAATAGGAGGACAGATACGCAGTATTTT. Amino acid sequence: CASSFNRRTDTQYF. Full variable domain (missing parts from reference TRBV28 and TRBJ2-3): DVKVTQSSRYLVKRTGEKVFLECVQDMDHENMFWYRQDPGLGLRLIYFSYDVKMKEKGDIPEGYSVSREKKERFSLILESASTNQTSMYLCASSFNRRTDTQYFGPGTRLTVL.

This chain joins TRBV29-1 and TRBJ1-4; possibly TRBD1 for D (6 bases). V lost 4 bases to trimming and J lost 7 bases, with 19 bases between them. The germline gives CDR1 SQVTM, CDR2 ANQGSEA. This CDR3 contains 15 residues. The chain's CDR3 is CSVAVRGGPSEKLFF. Here the CDR3 DNA reads TGCAGCGTTGCGGTCAGGGGAGGGCCTAGTGAAAAACTGTTTTTT.

The V gene is TRBV6-5, the J gene TRBJ2-7, with D perhaps TRBD1 (6 bases). The germline V and J ends were trimmed by 6 bases and 2 bases, with 17 bases remaining between them. The CDR3 covers 15 residues. From germline, CDR1 is MNHEY and CDR2 SVGAGI. CDR3 region: CASSRTVLEPYEQYF. In nucleotides, the CDR3 is TGTGCCAGCAGCCGGACAGTCCTTGAACCCTACGAGCAGTACTTC.

This chain links TRBV19 with TRBJ2-1; a weak D match, TRBD2 (5 bases). CDR3 length: 16 residues. Germline V CDR1 and CDR2: LNHDA, SQIVND (reference sequence). Deletions cut 1 base from V and 0 bases from J, with 10 bases between. The CDR3: CASSIGSGNSYNEQFF. CDR3 nucleotide sequence: TGTGCCAGTAGTATAGGATCGGGGAACTCCTACAATGAGCAGTTCTTC. Supplemented by reference TRBV19 and TRBJ2-1, the full variable domain reads DGGITQSPKYLFRKEGQNVTLSCEQNLNHDAMYWYRQDPGQGLRLIYYSQIVNDFQKGDIAEGYSVSREKKESFPLTVTSAQKNPTAFYLCASSIGSGNSYNEQFFGPGTRLTVL.

As for this clone: Other DNA sequences in the same sample also yield this CDR3. The V gene is TRBV6-5, the J gene TRBJ2-2, with D perhaps matching TRBD2 (5 bases). The CDR3 runs to 14 residues. V was trimmed by 0 bases and J by 5 bases, leaving 7 bases between them. The germline V gene encodes CDR1 MNHEY and CDR2 SVGAGI. CDR3 coding DNA: TGTGCCAGCAGTTACTCAGGCGGGACCGGGGAGCTGTTTTTT. Translated, it gives CASSYSGGTGELFF.